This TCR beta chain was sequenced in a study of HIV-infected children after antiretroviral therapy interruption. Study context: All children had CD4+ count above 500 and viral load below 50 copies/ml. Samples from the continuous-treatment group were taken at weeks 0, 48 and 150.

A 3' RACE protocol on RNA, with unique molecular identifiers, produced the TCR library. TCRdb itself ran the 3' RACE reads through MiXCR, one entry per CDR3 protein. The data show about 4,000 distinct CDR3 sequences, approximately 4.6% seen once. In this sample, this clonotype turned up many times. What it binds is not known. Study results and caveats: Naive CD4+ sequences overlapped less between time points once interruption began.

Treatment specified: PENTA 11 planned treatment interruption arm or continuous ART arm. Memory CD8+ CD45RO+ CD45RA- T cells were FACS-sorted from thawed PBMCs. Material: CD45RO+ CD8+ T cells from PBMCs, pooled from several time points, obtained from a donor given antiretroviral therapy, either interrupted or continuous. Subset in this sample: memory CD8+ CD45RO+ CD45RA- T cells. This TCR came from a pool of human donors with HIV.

For the CDR3, the DNA is TGTGCCAGCAGAGGGGGGTACACTGAAGCTTTCTTT. This encodes CASRGGYTEAFF. The V and J genes are TRBV27 and TRBJ1-1; maybe TRBD1 (6 bases). The germline V gene encodes CDR1 MNHEY and CDR2 SMNVEV (reference sequence). This CDR3 is 12 amino acids long. V gave up 6 bases and J gave up 3 bases, with 8 bases separating them.